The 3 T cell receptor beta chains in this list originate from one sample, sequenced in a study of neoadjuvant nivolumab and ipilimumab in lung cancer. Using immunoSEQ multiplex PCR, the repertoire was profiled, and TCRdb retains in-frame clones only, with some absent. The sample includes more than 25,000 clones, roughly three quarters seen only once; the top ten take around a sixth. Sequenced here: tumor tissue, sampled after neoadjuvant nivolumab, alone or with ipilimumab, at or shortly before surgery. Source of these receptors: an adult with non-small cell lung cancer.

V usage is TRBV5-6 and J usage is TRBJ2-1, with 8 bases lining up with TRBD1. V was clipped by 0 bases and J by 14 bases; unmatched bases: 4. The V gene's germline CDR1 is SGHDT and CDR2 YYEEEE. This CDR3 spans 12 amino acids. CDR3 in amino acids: CASSLASGGKFF. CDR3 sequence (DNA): TGTGCCAGCAGCTTGGCCTCAGGGGGCAAGTTCTTC.

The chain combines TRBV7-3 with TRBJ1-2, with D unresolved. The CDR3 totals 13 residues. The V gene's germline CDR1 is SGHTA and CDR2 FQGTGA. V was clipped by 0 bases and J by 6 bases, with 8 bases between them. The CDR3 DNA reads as TGTGCCAGCAGCTTAACACGATCAGATGGCTACACCTTC. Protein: CASSLTRSDGYTF. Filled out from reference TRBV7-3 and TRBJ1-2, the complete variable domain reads GAGVSQTPSNKVTEKGKYVELRCDPISGHTALYWYRQSLGQGPEFLIYFQGTGAADDSGLPNDRFFAVRPEGSVSTLKIQRTERGDSAVYLCASSLTRSDGYTFGSGTRLTVV.

The CDR3 DNA follows: TGTGCCAGCAGCTTGGATACTAGTAGGACGGGCGAGCAGTACTTC. Protein: CASSLDTSRTGEQYF. The rearrangement links TRBV5-6 to TRBJ2-7, with D possibly being TRBD2 (5 bases). The CDR3 consists of 15 residues. V dropped 0 bases and J dropped 6 bases, with 16 bases sitting between them. Germline V gene data show CDR1 as SGHDT and CDR2 as YYEEEE.